Each of the 17 T cell receptor beta chains below was sequenced from the same sample in a study of OX40 agonist ivuxolimab in advanced cancers. Library preparation used the immunoSEQ multiplex PCR assay. TCRdb retrieved this table from immuneACCESS and kept in-frame rearrangements only. Not all clones are present; in checked studies, unresolved V genes account for under half, and no reason is known for the remainder. This sample gives over 30,000 clones in total; roughly four fifths of them show up just once. The top ten clonotypes cover roughly 2.5% of the sample. The sample was CD4+ or CD8+ T cells sorted from blood, taken in a trial of the OX40 agonist ivuxolimab. These receptors were collected from an adult with an advanced solid tumor such as melanoma, head and neck, liver or kidney cancer.

CDR3 in DNA: TGCGCCAGCAGTGAGTACCAAAGACAGGGGGCTTCTAACAATCAGCCCCAGCATTTT. Translation: CASSEYQRQGASNNQPQHF. This chain connects TRBV10-1 to TRBJ1-5; 10 nucleotides align to TRBD1. From germline, CDR1 is WNHNN and CDR2 SYGVQD (reference sequence). V lost 1 base to trimming and J lost 3 bases; unmatched junction nucleotides: 12. This CDR3 comprises 19 residues.

The genes are TRBV7-9 and TRBJ2-3; D remains unclear. The CDR3 length is 13 residues. The ends were cut back, 3 bases at V and 4 bases at J, with 8 bases in the middle. Germline V CDR1 and CDR2: SEHNR, FQNEAQ (reference sequence). The CDR3: CASSFGWADTQYF. In DNA form, the CDR3 reads TGTGCCAGCAGCTTCGGGTGGGCAGATACGCAGTATTTT.

This chain uses TRBV9 with TRBJ2-7; D unclear. The CDR3 runs 12 residues. Looked up from germline, CDR1 is SGDLS and CDR2 is YYNGEE. V gave up 2 bases and J gave up 5 bases, with 8 bases separating them. CDR3 sequence: CASSVGSHEQYF. For the CDR3, the DNA is TGTGCCAGCAGCGTGGGCTCTCACGAGCAGTACTTC.

This clone is a singleton in its sample. The chain is built from TRBV20-1 and TRBJ2-5; no clear D gene. V was pared by 3 bases and J by 2 bases, with 4 bases between. The CDR3 consists of 11 residues. CDR1 DFQATT and CDR2 SNEGSKA come from the germline V gene (reference sequence). CDR3 region: CSASDQETQYF. DNA for the CDR3: TGCAGTGCTAGCGATCAAGAGACCCAGTACTTC.

The V gene is TRBV7-2, the J gene TRBJ1-5; 7 nucleotides agree with TRBD1. V shed 5 bases and J 1 base; nucleotides not matched to a gene: 5. Germline assignment: CDR1 SGHTA and CDR2 FQGNSA. This CDR3 has 15 amino acids. The CDR3 region is CASSGWTGSNQPQHF. CDR3 DNA sequence: TGTGCCAGCAGCGGTTGGACAGGCAGCAATCAGCCCCAGCATTTT.

This rearrangement joins TRBV7-2 to TRBJ2-7; tentatively, D is TRBD1 (5 bases). CDR3 size: 13 residues. The germline V gene has CDR1 SGHTA and CDR2 FQGNSA. Trimming removed 5 bases at V and 3 bases at J, with 11 bases between. The CDR3 is CASSLSRVYEQYF. CDR3 bases: TGTGCCAGCAGCCTCAGCAGGGTCTACGAGCAGTACTTC.

This clone was seen more than once but under ten times. The chain uses TRBV5-8 and TRBJ2-4; 7 nucleotides agree with TRBD1. The CDR3 totals 14 residues. V trimming: 1 base; J trimming: 9 bases; junction bases outside the gene matches: 7. Germline CDR1 is SGHTS and CDR2 is YDEGEE. The CDR3 DNA reads TGTGCCAGCAGCTTGCGACAGGGTTCGGGCATTCAGTACTTC. This sequence encodes CASSLRQGSGIQYF.

This clone has just a few counts. V and J are TRBV7-3 and TRBJ2-7, with 7 nucleotides matching TRBD2. The CDR3 extends over 14 amino acids. In germline, CDR1 is SGHTA, CDR2 FQGTGA. The V and J ends lost 5 bases and 2 bases, in that order; junction bases with no gene match: 6. CDR3: CASSLGGSTYEQYF. The CDR3 region has the DNA TGTGCCAGCAGCCTGGGGGGGTCCACCTACGAGCAGTACTTC.

This chain uses TRBV21-1 with TRBJ2-7. TRBV21-1 is termed a pseudogene. This CDR3 is 14 amino acids long. The DNA for the CDR3 is TGTGCCAGCAGCAAAGGGGTAGGCGCCTACGAGCAGTACTTC. Its protein product is CASSKGVGAYEQYF.

In its sample, this clone was seen once. The chain links TRBV29-1 to TRBJ1-2; no clear D. With 7 bases removed from V and 8 bases from J, the gap between germline ends came to 14 bases. From germline, CDR1 is SQVTM and CDR2 ANQGSEA. The CDR3 runs to 11 residues. As DNA, the CDR3 is TGCAGCGCCGCTCGGGCGGACGGCTACACCTTC. Encoded protein: CSAARADGYTF. The full variable domain, completed using reference TRBV29-1 and TRBJ1-2, is SAVISQKPSRDICQRGTSLTIQCQVDSQVTMMFWYRQQPGQSLTLIATANQGSEATYESGFVIDKFPISRPNLTFSTLTVSNMSPEDSSIYLCSAARADGYTFGSGTRLTVV.

This clone occurred once. This chain uses TRBV7-3 with TRBJ2-5; tentative D call: TRBD2 (6 bases). Trimming removed 2 bases from V and 3 bases from J, with 16 bases in between. Per germline, CDR1 SGHTA and CDR2 FQGTGA. The CDR3 covers 16 residues. As DNA, the CDR3 is TGTGCCAGCAGCTTACGTGGCGGGAATGCTAAAGAGACCCAGTACTTC. The encoded protein is CASSLRGGNAKETQYF.

The rearrangement uses TRBV6-5 and TRBJ2-3; D is undetermined. This CDR3 contains 12 residues. V lost 9 bases, J lost 6 bases, and 13 bases lay in between. CDR1 is MNHEY and CDR2 is SVGAGI in the germline V gene. The CDR3 loop reads CARSGRVDTQYF. In DNA, the CDR3 is TGTGCCAGATCAGGCAGAGTGGATACGCAGTATTTT.

CDR3 sequence (DNA): TGTGCCACCAGCAGAGTTGGGACCTATGGCTACACCTTC. Translating it yields CATSRVGTYGYTF. V usage is TRBV15 and J usage is TRBJ1-2; a weak D match, TRBD1 (5 bases). V lost 1 base and J lost 4, with 7 bases in between. The length of the CDR3 is 13 residues. From germline, CDR1 is LNHNV and CDR2 YYDKDF (reference sequence).

The chain couples TRBV11-2 to TRBJ1-2; maybe TRBD1 (5 bases). CDR1 is SGHAT, CDR2 FQNNGV, per germline. The CDR3 consists of 13 residues. The ends were cut back, 1 base at V and 8 bases at J, with 11 bases in the middle. The DNA of the CDR3 is TGTGCCAGCAGCTTAGCGATAAGGGGCGGCTACACCTTC. This codes for CASSLAIRGGYTF.

This chain joins TRBV11-2 and TRBJ1-4, with D possibly being TRBD1 (5 bases). Germline V gene sequence: CDR1 SGHAT, CDR2 FQNNGV. CDR3 length: 14 residues. V was trimmed by 3 bases and J by 7 bases, leaving 12 bases between them. CDR3 nucleotides: TGTGCCAGCAGCTTGGGGACGTCGAGTGAAAAACTGTTTTTT. Amino acid sequence: CASSLGTSSEKLFF.

This chain joins TRBV28 and TRBJ2-6; D is undetermined. The CDR3 runs to 15 residues. V shed 10 bases and J shed 0 bases, with 13 bases lying between them. CDR1 and CDR2 (germline): MDHEN, SYDVKM. CDR3 amino acids: CATSPAVSGANVLTF. Here the CDR3 DNA reads TGTGCCACCTCCCCGGCGGTCTCTGGGGCCAACGTCCTGACTTTC.

This chain links TRBV27 with TRBJ1-1; 11 bases agree with TRBD1. V lost 6 bases to trimming and J lost 5 bases; unmatched junction nucleotides: 2. This CDR3 has 13 amino acids. Germline CDR1 and CDR2: MNHEY and SMNVEV (reference sequence). The DNA of the CDR3 is TGTGCCAGCAGGGACAGGGGGCGGACTGAAGCTTTCTTT. Translated: CASRDRGRTEAFF.